This T cell receptor beta chain was obtained from a study of Ad26.COV2.S vaccination and SARS-CoV-2 variants. Whole-study context: Within the COV1001 Ad26.COV2.S trial arm, the donor was enrolled.

The treatment denotes: over 15 received Ad26.COV2.S at low or high dose, single or two shots; 5 received placebo; per-sample allocation not given. Sampling was done on day 63 after the first vaccine or placebo injection. Built on an Ad26 vector, the vaccine expressed Wuhan-strain SARS-CoV-2 spike. This CDR3 has 16 amino acids. Trimming removed 6 bases from V and 5 bases from J; junction bases left unmatched: 8. The germline CDR1 and CDR2 sequences are MRHNA and SNTAGT. Profiled with immunoSEQ multiplex PCR; TCRdb holds only in-frame clones, not every one. This table has hundreds of thousands of clones, 89% appearing once.

The TCR comes from a person between 18 and 60 years old who received the Ad26.COV2.S COVID-19 vaccine or a placebo. The rearrangement joins TRBV6-4 to TRBJ1-4; TRBD1 agrees at 11 bases. The source was peripheral blood, collected in a trial of Ad26.COV2.S vaccine versus placebo. The CDR3 region is CASRGTGGRKNEKLFF. DNA for the CDR3: TGTGCCAGCAGGGGGACAGGGGGGCGTAAAAATGAAAAACTGTTTTTT.